This T cell receptor beta chain was identified in a study of blood T cell repertoires in COVID-19. Study background: Samples taken during acute and convalescent COVID-19 were collected in the United States, Italy and Spain. In each case, the material was cDNA or gDNA derived from T cells, B-cell-depleted T cells, or PBMCs.

As handled by the study authors: How many nucleated cells were present was estimated from reference gene primer amplification. Some clones are missing from TCRdb's copy, which holds only in-frame ones; the method was immunoSEQ multiplex PCR. The DNA was the basis for D and trimming; V, J and clone size are from that table. The data show about 190,000 clones, with around 85% seen just once and 9.5% to 15% held by the top ten. This CDR3 comprises 15 residues. The V segment lost 3 bases and the J segment 6 bases; nucleotides outside the gene matches: 7. The germline gives CDR1 KGHSH, CDR2 LQKENI. The TCR originated in a woman aged 45 to 65 with acute or convalescent COVID-19. The source material was peripheral blood. The chain carries TRBV18 and TRBJ1-5, with TRBD1 matching over 8 bases. CDR3 bases: TGTGCCAGCTCACCCGGACAGGGAGTGGGTCAGCCCCAGCATTTT. This translates into CASSPGQGVGQPQHF.